The 6 T cell receptor beta chains listed next were all sequenced from one sample in a study of T-cell memory formation after mild COVID-19. TCRdb analysed the 5' RACE reads with MiXCR anew, one entry per CDR3 protein. This sample has about 350,000 distinct CDR3 sequences, with roughly 13% found just once. Input material: PBMCs or a T cell subset sorted from them (not recorded which). The source is a man aged 18 to 29 who had mild COVID-19 (a few samples of this study predate the infection). Cell type and time point are not known.

The chain couples TRBV6-1 to TRBJ2-5; 13 bases are a match to TRBD2. The V gene end was trimmed by 3 bases and the J gene end by 4 bases; junction bases not matched to a gene: 2. Germline CDR1 reads MNHNS; CDR2 reads SASEGT. This CDR3 contains 15 residues. The CDR3 DNA follows: TGTGCCAGCAGTGAGGGACTAGCGGGGCCAGAGACCCAGTACTTC. The encoded protein is CASSEGLAGPETQYF.

This clonotype was observed a handful of times. The chain recombines TRBV29-1 with TRBJ1-2; TRBD1 agrees at 12 bases. Germline trimming cut 4 bases from V and 2 bases from J; bases unmatched to any gene: 8. This CDR3 has 16 amino acids. CDR1 is SQVTM, CDR2 ANQGSEA, per germline. The CDR3 is CSVGPGTGGGNYGYTF. In DNA, the CDR3 is TGCAGCGTTGGGCCCGGGACAGGGGGCGGAAACTATGGCTACACCTTC.

J is TRBJ2-1 and V is TRBV4-1; 12 nucleotides line up with TRBD1. Germline CDR1 MGHRA, CDR2 YSYEKL. The CDR3 length is 16 residues. The V and J ends lost 4 bases and 6 bases, in that order; junction bases with no gene match: 7. CDR3 sequence reads: CASSPPGTGGINEQFF. In DNA form, the CDR3 reads TGCGCCAGCAGCCCCCCCGGGACAGGGGGCATCAATGAGCAGTTCTTC.

The CDR3 bases are TGTGCCAGCAGTACTCAGACAGGGGAACAAGAGACCCAGTACTTC. Translating gives CASSTQTGEQETQYF. The chain carries TRBV28 and TRBJ2-5, with TRBD1 identical over 8 bases. Per germline, CDR1 MDHEN and CDR2 SYDVKM. Trimming at V came to 5 bases and at J to 2 bases, leaving 7 bases not matched to a gene. This CDR3 has 15 residues.

In its sample, this clonotype was seen many times. The gene calls are TRBV4-3 and TRBJ2-1; unclear D gene. The CDR3 has 13 amino acids. Looked up from germline, CDR1 is LGHNA and CDR2 is YSLEER. V was shortened by 1 base and J by 7 bases, with 8 bases between the two germline ends. The CDR3 DNA follows: TGCGCCAGCAGCCAAGTCCCCGAGAATGAGCAGTTCTTC. Translating gives CASSQVPENEQFF.

The J gene is TRBJ2-6, the V gene TRBV19; D gene ambiguous. Germline V gives CDR1 LNHDA, CDR2 SQIVND (reference sequence). V was pared by 4 bases and J by 4 bases, with 8 bases between. The CDR3 runs 14 residues. In nucleotides, the CDR3 is TGTGCCAGTAGTAAGGTGGCCGGGGCCAACGTCCTGACTTTC. Encoded protein: CASSKVAGANVLTF.